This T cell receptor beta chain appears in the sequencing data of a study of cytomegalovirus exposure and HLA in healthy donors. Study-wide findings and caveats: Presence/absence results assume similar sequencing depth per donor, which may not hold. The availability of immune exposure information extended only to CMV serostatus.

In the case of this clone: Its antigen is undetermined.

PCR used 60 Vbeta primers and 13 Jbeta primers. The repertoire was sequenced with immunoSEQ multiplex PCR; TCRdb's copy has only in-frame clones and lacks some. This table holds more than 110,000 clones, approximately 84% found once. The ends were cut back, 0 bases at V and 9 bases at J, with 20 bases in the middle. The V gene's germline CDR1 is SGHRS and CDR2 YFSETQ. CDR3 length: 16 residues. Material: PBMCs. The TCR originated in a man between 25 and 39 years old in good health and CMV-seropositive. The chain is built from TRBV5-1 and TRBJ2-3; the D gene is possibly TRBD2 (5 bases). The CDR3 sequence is CASSLGPLESGVTQYF. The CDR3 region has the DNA TGCGCCAGCAGCTTGGGACCTCTAGAATCCGGGGTGACGCAGTATTTT. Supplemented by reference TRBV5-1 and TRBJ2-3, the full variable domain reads KAGVTQTPRYLIKTRGQQVTLSCSPISGHRSVSWYQQTPGQGLQFLFEYFSETQRNKGNFPGRFSGRQFSNSRSEMNVSTLELGDSALYLCASSLGPLESGVTQYFGPGTRLTVL.